This TCR beta chain derives from a study of cytomegalovirus exposure and HLA in healthy donors. General study points: Among the most significant clusters, several appeared linked to common viral pathogens in a later analysis. A later analysis reportedly identified an Asian-associated ancestry cluster as carrying fewer N-insertions than the 666-donor mean.

Primers included in the PCR were 60 Vbeta and 13 Jbeta primers. Libraries were prepared by immunoSEQ multiplex PCR; TCRdb keeps only in-frame clonotypes and omits some of them. The table lists about 40,000 clones, roughly 82% of them singletons, with roughly a tenth in the top ten. As concerns this clone: Its matching antigen is unknown.

The receptor was isolated from a woman in her late teens or twenties in good health and CMV-seropositive. Material for sequencing was PBMCs.

As DNA, the CDR3 is TGTGCCAGCAGTCCCAGGGCCGTGAGCTACAATGAGCAGTTCTTC. Translating it yields CASSPRAVSYNEQFF. This rearrangement joins TRBV28 to TRBJ2-1; possible D gene TRBD1, 5 bases. Germline V gives CDR1 MDHEN, CDR2 SYDVKM. The germline V and J ends were trimmed by 5 bases and 3 bases, with 14 bases remaining between them. The CDR3 runs to 15 residues.